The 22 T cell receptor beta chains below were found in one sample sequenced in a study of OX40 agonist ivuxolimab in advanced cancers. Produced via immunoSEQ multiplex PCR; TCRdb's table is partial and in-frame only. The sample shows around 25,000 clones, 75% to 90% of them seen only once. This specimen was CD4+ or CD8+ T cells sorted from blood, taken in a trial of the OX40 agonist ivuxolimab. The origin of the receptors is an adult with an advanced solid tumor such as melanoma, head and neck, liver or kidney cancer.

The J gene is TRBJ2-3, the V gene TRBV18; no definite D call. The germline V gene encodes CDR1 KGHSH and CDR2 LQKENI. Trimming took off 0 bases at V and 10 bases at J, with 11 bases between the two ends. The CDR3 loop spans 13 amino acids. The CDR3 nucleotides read TGTGCCAGCTCACCACCGTTGTCCGAGGCGCAGTATTTT. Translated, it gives CASSPPLSEAQYF.

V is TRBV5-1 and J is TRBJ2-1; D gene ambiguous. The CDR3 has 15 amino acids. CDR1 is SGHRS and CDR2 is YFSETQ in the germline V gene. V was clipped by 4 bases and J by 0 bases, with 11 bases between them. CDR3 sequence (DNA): TGCGCCAGCAGCCCCGCGGTAAGCTCCTACAATGAGCAGTTCTTC. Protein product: CASSPAVSSYNEQFF. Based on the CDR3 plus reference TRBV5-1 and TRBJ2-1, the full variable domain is KAGVTQTPRYLIKTRGQQVTLSCSPISGHRSVSWYQQTPGQGLQFLFEYFSETQRNKGNFPGRFSGRQFSNSRSEMNVSTLELGDSALYLCASSPAVSSYNEQFFGPGTRLTVL.

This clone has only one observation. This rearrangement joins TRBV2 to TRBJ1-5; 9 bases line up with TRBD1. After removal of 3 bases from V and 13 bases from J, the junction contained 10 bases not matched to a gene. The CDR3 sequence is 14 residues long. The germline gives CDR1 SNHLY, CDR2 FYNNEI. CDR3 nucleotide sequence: TGTGCCAGCAGTGATGGACAGGGGCCCCAGGCTCAGCATTTT. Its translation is CASSDGQGPQAQHF. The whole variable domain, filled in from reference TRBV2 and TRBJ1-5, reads EPEVTQTPSHQVTQMGQEVILRCVPISNHLYFYWYRQILGQKVEFLVSFYNNEISEKSEIFDDQFSVERPDGSNFTLKIRSTKLEDSAMYFCASSDGQGPQAQHFGDGTRLSIL.

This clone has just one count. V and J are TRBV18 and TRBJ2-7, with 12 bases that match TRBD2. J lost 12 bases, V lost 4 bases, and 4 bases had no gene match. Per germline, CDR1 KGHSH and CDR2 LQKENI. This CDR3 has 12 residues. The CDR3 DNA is TGTGCCAGCTCACGGACTAGCGGGAATCGGTACTTC. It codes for CASSRTSGNRYF.

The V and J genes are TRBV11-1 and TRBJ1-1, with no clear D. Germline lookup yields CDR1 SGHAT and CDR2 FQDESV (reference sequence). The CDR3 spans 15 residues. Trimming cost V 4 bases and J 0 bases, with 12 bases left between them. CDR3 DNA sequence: TGTGCCAGCAGCTCTGACACGGTAATGAACACTGAAGCTTTCTTT. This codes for CASSSDTVMNTEAFF.

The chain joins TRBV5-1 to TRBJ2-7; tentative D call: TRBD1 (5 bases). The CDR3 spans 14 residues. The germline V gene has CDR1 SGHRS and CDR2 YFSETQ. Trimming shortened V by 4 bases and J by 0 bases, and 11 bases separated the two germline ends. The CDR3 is CASSLQGSSYEQYF. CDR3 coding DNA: TGCGCCAGCAGCCTCCAGGGTAGCTCCTACGAGCAGTACTTC.

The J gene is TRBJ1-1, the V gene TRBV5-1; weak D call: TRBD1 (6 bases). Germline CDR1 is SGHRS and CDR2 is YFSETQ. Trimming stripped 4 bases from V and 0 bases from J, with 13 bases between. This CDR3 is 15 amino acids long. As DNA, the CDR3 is TGCGCCAGCAGCCCCCAACAGGGCCTGAACACTGAAGCTTTCTTT. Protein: CASSPQQGLNTEAFF.

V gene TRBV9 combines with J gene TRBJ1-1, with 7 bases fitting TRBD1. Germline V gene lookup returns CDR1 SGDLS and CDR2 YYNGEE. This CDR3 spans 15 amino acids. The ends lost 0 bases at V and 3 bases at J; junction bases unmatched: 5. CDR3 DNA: TGTGCCAGCAGCGTAGGGAGGGGGCGCGACACTGAAGCTTTCTTT. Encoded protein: CASSVGRGRDTEAFF.

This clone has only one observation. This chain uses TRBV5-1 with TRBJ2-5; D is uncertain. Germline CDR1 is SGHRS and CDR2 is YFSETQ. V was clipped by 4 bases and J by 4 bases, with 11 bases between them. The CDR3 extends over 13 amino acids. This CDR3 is CASSPGPGETQYF. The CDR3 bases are TGCGCCAGCAGCCCCGGTCCGGGAGAGACCCAGTACTTC. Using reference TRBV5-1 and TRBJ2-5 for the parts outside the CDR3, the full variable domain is KAGVTQTPRYLIKTRGQQVTLSCSPISGHRSVSWYQQTPGQGLQFLFEYFSETQRNKGNFPGRFSGRQFSNSRSEMNVSTLELGDSALYLCASSPGPGETQYFGPGTRLLVL.

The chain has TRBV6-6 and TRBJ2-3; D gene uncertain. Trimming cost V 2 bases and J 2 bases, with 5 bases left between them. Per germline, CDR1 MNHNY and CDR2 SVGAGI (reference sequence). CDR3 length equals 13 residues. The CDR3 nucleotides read TGTGCCAGCAGTTACACCACCACAGATACGCAGTATTTT. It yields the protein CASSYTTTDTQYF.

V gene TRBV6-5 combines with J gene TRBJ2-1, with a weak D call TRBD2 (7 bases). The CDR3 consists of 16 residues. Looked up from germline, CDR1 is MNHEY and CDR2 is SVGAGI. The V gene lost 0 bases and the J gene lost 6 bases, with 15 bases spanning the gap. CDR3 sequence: CASSYSGGRTFNEQFF. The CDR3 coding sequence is TGTGCCAGCAGTTACTCCGGGGGGCGAACTTTCAATGAGCAGTTCTTC.

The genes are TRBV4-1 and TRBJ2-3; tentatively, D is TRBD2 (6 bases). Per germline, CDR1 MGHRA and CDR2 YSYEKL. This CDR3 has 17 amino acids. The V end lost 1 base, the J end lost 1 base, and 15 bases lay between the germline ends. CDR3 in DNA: TGCGCCAGCAGCCAAGGTGGGGCCGGCGGGGGCACAGATACGCAGTATTTT. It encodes CASSQGGAGGGTDTQYF.

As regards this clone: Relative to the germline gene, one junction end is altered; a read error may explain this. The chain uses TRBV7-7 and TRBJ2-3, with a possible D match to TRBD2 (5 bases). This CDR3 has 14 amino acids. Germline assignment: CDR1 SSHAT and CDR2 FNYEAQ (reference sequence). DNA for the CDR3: TGTGCTAGCAGCTTAGCGAGCCCCCCAGATACGCAGTATTTT. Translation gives CASSLASPPDTQYF.

CDR3 DNA sequence: TGTGCCAGCAGCTTGGGACAGGGGTTCGGCTCTGGAAACACCATATATTTT. It yields the protein CASSLGQGFGSGNTIYF. The J gene is TRBJ1-3, the V gene TRBV7-9; 10 bases align to TRBD1. The CDR3 has 17 amino acids. The V gene end was trimmed by 3 bases and the J gene end by 0 bases; junction bases not matched to a gene: 5. The germline gives CDR1 SEHNR, CDR2 FQNEAQ (reference sequence).

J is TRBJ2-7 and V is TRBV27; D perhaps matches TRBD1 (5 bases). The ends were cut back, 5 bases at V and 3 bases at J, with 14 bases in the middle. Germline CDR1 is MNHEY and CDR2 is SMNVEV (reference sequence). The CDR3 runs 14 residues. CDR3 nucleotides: TGTGCCAGCAGTCCTCTGACAGAAAACTACGAGCAGTACTTC. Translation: CASSPLTENYEQYF.

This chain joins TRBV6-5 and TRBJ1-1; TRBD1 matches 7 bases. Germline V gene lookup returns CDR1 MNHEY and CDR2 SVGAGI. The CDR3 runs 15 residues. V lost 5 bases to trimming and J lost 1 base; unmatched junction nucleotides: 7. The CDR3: CASSPRDRANTEAFF. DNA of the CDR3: TGTGCCAGCAGTCCACGGGACAGAGCGAACACTGAAGCTTTCTTT.

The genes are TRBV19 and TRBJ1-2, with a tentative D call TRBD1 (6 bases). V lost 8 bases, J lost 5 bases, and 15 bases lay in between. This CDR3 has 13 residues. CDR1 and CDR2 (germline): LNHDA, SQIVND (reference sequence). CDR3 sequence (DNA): TGTGCCAGTTCCCCCCGGGGGGCATATGGCTACACCTTC. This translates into CASSPRGAYGYTF.

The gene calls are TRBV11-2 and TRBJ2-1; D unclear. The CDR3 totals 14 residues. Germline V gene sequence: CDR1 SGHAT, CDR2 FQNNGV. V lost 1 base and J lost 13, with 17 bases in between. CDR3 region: CASSLGGSLERQFF. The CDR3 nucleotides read TGTGCCAGCAGCTTAGGTGGATCTTTGGAGCGTCAGTTCTTC.

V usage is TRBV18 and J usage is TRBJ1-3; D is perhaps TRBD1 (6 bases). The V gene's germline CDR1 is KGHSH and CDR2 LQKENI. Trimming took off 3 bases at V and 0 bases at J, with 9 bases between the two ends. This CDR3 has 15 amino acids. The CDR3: CASSPYRDSGNTIYF. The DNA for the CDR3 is TGTGCCAGCTCACCCTACAGGGACTCTGGAAACACCATATATTTT.

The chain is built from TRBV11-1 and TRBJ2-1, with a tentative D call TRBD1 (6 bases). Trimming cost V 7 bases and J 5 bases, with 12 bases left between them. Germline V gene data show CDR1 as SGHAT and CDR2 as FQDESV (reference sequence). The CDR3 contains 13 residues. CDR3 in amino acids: CASTSWDNNEQFF. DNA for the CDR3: TGTGCCAGCACCAGCTGGGACAACAATGAGCAGTTCTTC.

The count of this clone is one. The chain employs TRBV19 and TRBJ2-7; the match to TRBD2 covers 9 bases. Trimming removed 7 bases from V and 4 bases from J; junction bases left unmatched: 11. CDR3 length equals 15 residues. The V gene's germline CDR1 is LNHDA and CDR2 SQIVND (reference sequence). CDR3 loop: CASTLQGGGGYEQYF. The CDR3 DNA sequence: TGTGCCAGTACCCTTCAGGGCGGGGGGGGATACGAGCAGTACTTC.

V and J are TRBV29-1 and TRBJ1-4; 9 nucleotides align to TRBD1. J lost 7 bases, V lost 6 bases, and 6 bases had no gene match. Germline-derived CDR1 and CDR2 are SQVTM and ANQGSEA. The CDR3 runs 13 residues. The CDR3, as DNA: TGCAGCGTACAGGGGGCCTCGGGTGAAAAACTGTTTTTT. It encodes CSVQGASGEKLFF.